The T cell receptor (beta chain) under discussion was sequenced for a study of CD4 and CD8 cells across lung adenocarcinoma regions. The CDR3 length is 15 residues. V was trimmed by 5 bases and J by 1 base, leaving 12 bases between them. The germline gives CDR1 MNHEY, CDR2 SMNVEV (reference sequence). This clonotype came up many times. TCRdb reprocessed the PCR reads via MiXCR and lists one record per CDR3 protein. The sample carries around 27,000 distinct CDR3 sequences, less than 60% recorded once. The sequenced material came from CD8+ T cells from the center of a lung tumor. The TCR was taken from a male donor with lung adenocarcinoma. The CD4 and CD8 labels of this study may be unreliable. This chain uses TRBV27 with TRBJ2-4, with D perhaps being TRBD1 or TRBD2 (5 bases each). CDR3 DNA: TGTGCCAGCAGTGAACTAGGGGCGGCCAAAAACATTCAGTACTTC. Protein sequence: CASSELGAAKNIQYF.